These 23 T cell receptor beta chains originate from one sample sequenced in a study of CD8 T cells in Susac syndrome. Reverse transcription used roughly 0.5 to 1 ug RNA and random hexamers. TCRdb processed the immunoSEQ multiplex PCR reads anew with MiXCR; each CDR3 protein has one entry. The sample shows under 85,000 distinct CDR3 sequences, roughly 92% of them seen only once. The sample taken for sequencing was CD8+ T cells from PBMCs. Receptors originate from a human donor with Susac syndrome.

J is TRBJ1-5 and V is TRBV20-1; D is perhaps TRBD1 (6 bases). The ends were cut back, 0 bases at V and 1 base at J, with 13 bases in the middle. The CDR3 runs 16 residues. CDR1 and CDR2 (germline): DFQATT, SNEGSKA (reference sequence). For the CDR3, the DNA is TGCAGTGCTAGAGAAAAGGGCAGGGGAAGCAATCAGCCCCAGCATTTT. Translated, it gives CSAREKGRGSNQPQHF.

This clonotype has a single count. One end of the junction does not line up with germline, which may come from a read error. The V gene is TRBV19, the J gene TRBJ1-3; the D gene is possibly TRBD1 (5 bases). The CDR3 length is 17 residues. CDR1 and CDR2 from the germline V gene are LNHDA and SQIVND (reference sequence). This chain's CDR3 is CASSIFGGRNSENTIYF. The CDR3 DNA reads TGTGCCAGTAGTATTTTCGGGGGACGGAACTCTGAAAACACCATATATTTT.

V and J are TRBV7-9 and TRBJ2-1; TRBD2 agrees at 13 bases. Germline V gene lookup returns CDR1 SEHNR and CDR2 FQNEAQ (reference sequence). The length of the CDR3 is 15 residues. With 5 bases clipped from V and 6 bases from J, the junction kept 4 bases outside the gene matches. The CDR3 DNA reads TGTGCCAGCAGCGCGGGACTAGCGGGAAGCAATGAGCAGTTCTTC. It encodes CASSAGLAGSNEQFF.

The chain combines TRBV30 with TRBJ1-3, with D perhaps TRBD1 (5 bases). This CDR3 region has 12 residues. With 1 base removed from V and 6 bases from J, the gap between germline ends came to 7 bases. Germline loops: CDR1 GTSNPN, CDR2 SVGIG (reference sequence). This CDR3 reads CAWSGGVNTIYF. In DNA form, the CDR3 reads TGTGCCTGGAGTGGAGGGGTAAACACCATATATTTT.

The J gene is TRBJ2-5, the V gene TRBV7-9, with D possibly matching TRBD1 (5 bases). The CDR3 is made up of 14 amino acids. Germline V gives CDR1 SEHNR, CDR2 FQNEAQ (reference sequence). Trimming stripped 2 bases from V and 2 bases from J, with 9 bases between. The CDR3 nucleotides are TGTGCCAGCAGCTTAATTGGACATCAAGAGACCCAGTACTTC. It is translated as CASSLIGHQETQYF.

The CDR3 DNA reads TGCAGCGTTATTAGCGGGAGTGAGACAGATACGCAGTATTTT. This sequence encodes CSVISGSETDTQYF. The J gene is TRBJ2-3, the V gene TRBV29-1; 9 bases match TRBD2. V lost 5 bases and J lost 3; bases outside the gene matches: 6. Germline CDR1 SQVTM, CDR2 ANQGSEA. There are 14 residues in the CDR3.

The V gene is TRBV28, the J gene TRBJ2-7, with D perhaps TRBD1 (6 bases). Germline V CDR1 and CDR2: MDHEN, SYDVKM. The CDR3 length is 13 residues. Trimming took off 3 bases at V and 1 base at J, with 7 bases between the two ends. In DNA form, the CDR3 reads TGTGCCAGCAGTTTCCAGGGGTCCTACGAGCAGTACTTC. This codes for CASSFQGSYEQYF.

The J gene is TRBJ2-5, the V gene TRBV29-1, with D hard to call. The V end was cut by 0 bases, the J end by 6 bases, with 5 bases between. From germline, CDR1 is SQVTM and CDR2 ANQGSEA. The CDR3 has 11 residues. The CDR3 loop is CSVEDPKTQYF. CDR3 nucleotides: TGCAGCGTTGAAGATCCGAAGACCCAGTACTTC.

The chain recombines TRBV15 with TRBJ1-1; no definite D call. From germline, CDR1 is LNHNV and CDR2 YYDKDF (reference sequence). CDR3 length: 16 residues. Trimming shortened V by 0 bases and J by 4 bases, and 15 bases separated the two germline ends. CDR3 nucleotides: TGTGCCACCAGCAGAGATCTGACGCGTGTGGGCACTGAAGCTTTCTTT. This encodes CATSRDLTRVGTEAFF.

This clonotype was observed a single time. J is TRBJ2-2 and V is TRBV7-3; D is possibly TRBD1 or TRBD2 (6 bases each). Trimming took 2 bases from V and 6 from J, leaving 10 bases between them. The CDR3 is made up of 14 amino acids. The germline V gene encodes CDR1 SGHTA and CDR2 FQGTGA. CDR3 DNA: TGTGCCAGCAGCTTAGGGGGGACACCCGGGGAGCTGTTTTTT. Protein sequence: CASSLGGTPGELFF. The full variable domain, rest sourced from reference TRBV7-3 and TRBJ2-2, is GAGVSQTPSNKVTEKGKYVELRCDPISGHTALYWYRQSLGQGPEFLIYFQGTGAADDSGLPNDRFFAVRPEGSVSTLKIQRTERGDSAVYLCASSLGGTPGELFFGEGSRLTVL.

The rearrangement links TRBV28 to TRBJ2-7; 10 nucleotides agree with TRBD1. CDR1 is MDHEN, CDR2 SYDVKM, per germline. The CDR3 runs to 16 residues. The V segment lost 2 bases and the J segment 4 bases; nucleotides outside the gene matches: 8. The CDR3: CASSLILWDRGYEQYF. DNA of the CDR3: TGTGCCAGCAGTTTAATCTTATGGGACAGGGGATACGAGCAGTACTTC. Full variable domain (missing parts from reference TRBV28 and TRBJ2-7): DVKVTQSSRYLVKRTGEKVFLECVQDMDHENMFWYRQDPGLGLRLIYFSYDVKMKEKGDIPEGYSVSREKKERFSLILESASTNQTSMYLCASSLILWDRGYEQYFGPGTRLTVT.

The CDR3, as DNA: TGTGCCAGCAGTCCCCTCGGAGGGGTTGGTAATGAGCAGTTCTTC. Translated, it gives CASSPLGGVGNEQFF. The V and J genes are TRBV11-2 and TRBJ2-1; tentatively, D is TRBD2 (6 bases). V lost 6 bases, J lost 7 bases, and 19 bases lay in between. CDR3 length equals 15 residues. CDR1 and CDR2 (germline): SGHAT, FQNNGV.

This clonotype was found a few times. The chain links TRBV7-9 to TRBJ1-1, with D unclear. V was pared by 1 base and J by 2 bases, with 11 bases between. There are 15 residues in the CDR3. Germline CDR1 reads SEHNR; CDR2 reads FQNEAQ (reference sequence). CDR3 residues: CASSLGPWNNTEAFF. The CDR3 nucleotides read TGTGCCAGCAGCTTAGGGCCCTGGAATAACACTGAAGCTTTCTTT.

This chain links TRBV27 with TRBJ2-1; D is uncertain. The CDR3 spans 12 residues. Trimming removed 5 bases at V and 8 bases at J, with 10 bases between. CDR1 is MNHEY, CDR2 SMNVEV, per germline (reference sequence). The CDR3 sequence: CASSPSVDEQFF. The CDR3 DNA is TGTGCCAGCAGTCCCTCTGTGGATGAGCAGTTCTTC.

This clonotype was observed once. The rearrangement joins TRBV4-3 to TRBJ1-3; D might be TRBD1 (6 bases). The CDR3 loop spans 18 amino acids. V gave up 0 bases and J gave up 0 bases, with 15 bases separating them. Germline lookup yields CDR1 LGHNA and CDR2 YSLEER. This CDR3 is CASSQDIPQGYSGNTIYF. Written as DNA, the CDR3 is TGCGCCAGCAGCCAAGATATCCCACAGGGTTACTCTGGAAACACCATATATTTT.

The gene calls are TRBV7-9 and TRBJ2-5; TRBD2 is a possible D gene (6 bases). This CDR3 contains 15 residues. Trimming shortened V by 5 bases and J by 3 bases, and 16 bases separated the two germline ends. Per the germline V gene, CDR1 is SEHNR and CDR2 is FQNEAQ (reference sequence). The CDR3 loop is CASSPKKTGEETQYF. The CDR3 DNA reads as TGTGCCAGCAGCCCAAAAAAGACGGGAGAAGAGACCCAGTACTTC.

V usage is TRBV27 and J usage is TRBJ2-1; D might be TRBD1 (6 bases). V was pared by 8 bases and J by 6 bases, with 17 bases between. The length of the CDR3 is 14 residues. The germline gives CDR1 MNHEY, CDR2 SMNVEV (reference sequence). CDR3 in amino acids: CASGTGHSGNEQFF. As DNA, the CDR3 is TGTGCCAGCGGGACGGGACACTCAGGCAATGAGCAGTTCTTC.

The rearrangement uses TRBV10-3 and TRBJ2-7, with 7 positions matching TRBD1. The germline gives CDR1 ENHRY, CDR2 SYGVKD. Trimming at V came to 10 bases and at J to 2 bases, leaving 11 bases not matched to a gene. The CDR3 consists of 14 residues. The CDR3 spells CATKDRVFAYEQYF. The CDR3 DNA is TGTGCCACAAAAGACAGGGTATTTGCCTACGAGCAGTACTTC.

The rearrangement joins TRBV28 to TRBJ1-2, with D possibly TRBD1 on 6 matching bases. Trimming stripped 2 bases from V and 8 bases from J, with 27 bases between. CDR1 and CDR2 (germline): MDHEN, SYDVKM. This CDR3 contains 18 residues. CDR3 protein: CASSLDSIAGAAGGGYTF. For the CDR3, the DNA is TGTGCCAGCAGTTTAGACAGCATAGCAGGGGCAGCTGGAGGCGGCTACACCTTC.

The chain joins TRBV30 to TRBJ1-1; D is possibly TRBD1 (5 bases). The ends were cut back, 2 bases at V and 0 bases at J, with 10 bases in the middle. The CDR3 length is 14 residues. Germline CDR1 GTSNPN, CDR2 SVGIG (reference sequence). Here the CDR3 reads CAWSKTGVNTEAFF. CDR3 DNA sequence: TGTGCCTGGAGTAAAACAGGAGTGAACACTGAAGCTTTCTTT. Supplemented by reference TRBV30 and TRBJ1-1, the full variable domain reads SQTIHQWPATLVQPVGSPLSLECTVEGTSNPNLYWYRQAAGRGLQLLFYSVGIGQISSEVPQNLSASRPQDRQFILSSKKLLLSDSGFYLCAWSKTGVNTEAFFGQGTRLTVV.

V is TRBV6-2 or TRBV6-3 and J is TRBJ2-2, with TRBD1 as a possible D gene (5 bases). Germline assignment: CDR1 MNHEY and CDR2 SVGEGT. Between the trimmed V and J ends, which lost 2 bases and 4 bases, there was a span of 14 bases. There are 16 residues in the CDR3. CDR3 nucleotides: TGTGCCAGCAGTTACCAAGGGGCCCATGGCACCGGGGAGCTGTTTTTT. Encoded protein: CASSYQGAHGTGELFF.

The V gene is TRBV4-3, the J gene TRBJ2-1; D possibly corresponds to TRBD2 (5 bases). Trimming took off 0 bases at V and 4 bases at J, with 16 bases between the two ends. The CDR3 runs to 17 residues. Germline CDR1 is LGHNA and CDR2 is YSLEER. The CDR3 loop reads CASSQDVGVGMYNEQFF. The CDR3 DNA reads as TGCGCCAGCAGCCAAGATGTCGGAGTCGGGATGTACAATGAGCAGTTCTTC.

CDR3 DNA sequence: TGTGCCAGCAGTGAAGGCTCGGGGTCGGCAGGAGCCTACGAGCAGTACTTC. Its protein product is CASSEGSGSAGAYEQYF. V gene TRBV2 combines with J gene TRBJ2-7; TRBD2 is a possible D gene (5 bases). Trimming took off 1 base at V and 2 bases at J, with 18 bases between the two ends. The CDR3 runs 17 residues. Germline V gives CDR1 SNHLY, CDR2 FYNNEI. Full variable domain (remainder filled in from reference TRBV2 and TRBJ2-7): EPEVTQTPSHQVTQMGQEVILRCVPISNHLYFYWYRQILGQKVEFLVSFYNNEISEKSEIFDDQFSVERPDGSNFTLKIRSTKLEDSAMYFCASSEGSGSAGAYEQYFGPGTRLTVT.